A selection of T cell receptor beta chains follows, all from one sample in a study of shared clonotypes between healthy human individuals. Only in-frame clones appear in the TCRdb table, and some are missing; sequencing was by immunoSEQ multiplex PCR. Of roughly 2.4 million clones listed, around 95% are singletons. The sample was naive CD4+ T cells sorted from blood. The receptor set was obtained from a man between 18 and 35 years old in good health. Each CDR3 is given with its conserved first and last residue. A D gene is named only where the DNA matches it firmly. Clone size appears in some rows only: once, few, many, or a class for an expanded clone.

d_gene: TRBD1; v_gene: TRBV5-4; abundance: few; j_gene: TRBJ2-1; CDR3aa: CASSLGQGSYNEQFF; CDR3nt: TGTGCCAGCAGCTTGGGACAGGGCTCCTACAATGAGCAGTTCTTC
d_gene: TRBD2; v_gene: TRBV5-8; abundance: NA; j_gene: TRBJ2-3; CDR3aa: CASSLRTSGDTQYF; CDR3nt: TGTGCCAGCAGCTTACGGACTAGCGGTGATACGCAGTATTTT
d_gene: TRBD1; v_gene: TRBV5-1; abundance: NA; j_gene: TRBJ2-7; CDR3aa: CASSLGQGGYEQYF; CDR3nt: TGCGCCAGCAGCCTCGGACAGGGCGGGTACGAGCAGTACTTC
d_gene: TRBD1; v_gene: TRBV5-1; abundance: NA; j_gene: TRBJ1-1; CDR3aa: CASSRDRGGMNTEAFF; CDR3nt: TGCGCCAGCAGCCGGGACAGGGGAGGGATGAACACTGAAGCTTTCTTT
d_gene: TRBD1; v_gene: TRBV30; abundance: NA; j_gene: TRBJ2-1; CDR3aa: CACNKGQGIPEQFF; CDR3nt: TGTGCCTGTAACAAGGGACAGGGAATTCCTGAGCAGTTCTTC
d_gene: NA; v_gene: TRBV21-1; abundance: NA; j_gene: TRBJ1-1; CDR3aa: CASSLTSYLMGTGDGNTEAFF; CDR3nt: TGTGCCAGCAGCCTGACATCCTATCTCATGGGGACAGGTGACGGGAACACTGAAGCTTTCTTT
d_gene: NA; v_gene: TRBV11-2; abundance: NA; j_gene: TRBJ2-1; CDR3aa: CASSAFPAGVEQFF; CDR3nt: TGTGCCAGCTCAGCCTTTCCGGCGGGTGTTGAGCAGTTCTTC
d_gene: NA; v_gene: TRBV19; abundance: NA; j_gene: TRBJ1-3; CDR3aa: CASSQTRGDENTIYF; CDR3nt: TGTGCCAGTAGCCAGACAAGGGGCGACGAAAACACCATATATTTT
d_gene: NA; v_gene: TRBV5-1; abundance: once; j_gene: TRBJ2-7; CDR3aa: CASSLGQVGLYEQYF; CDR3nt: TGCGCCAGCAGCTTGGGACAGGTTGGGCTCTACGAGCAGTACTTC
d_gene: NA; v_gene: TRBV6-5; abundance: NA; j_gene: TRBJ1-2; CDR3aa: CASSSSTGSLYTF; CDR3nt: TGTGCCAGCAGTTCGTCGACGGGTTCTCTGTACACCTTC
d_gene: NA; v_gene: TRBV6-6; abundance: once; j_gene: TRBJ1-6; CDR3aa: CATEIRDPDSPLHF; CDR3nt: TGTGCCACGGAGATCCGGGACCCAGATTCACCCCTCCACTTT
d_gene: NA; v_gene: TRBV18; abundance: NA; j_gene: TRBJ1-2; CDR3aa: CASSPSLGSLQYYTF; CDR3nt: TGTGCCAGCTCACCCTCGTTGGGCAGTCTACAATACTACACCTTC
d_gene: TRBD2; v_gene: TRBV7-3; abundance: once; j_gene: TRBJ2-3; CDR3aa: CASTRGGAYTDTQYF; CDR3nt: TGTGCCAGCACCCGCGGGGGGGCATACACAGATACGCAGTATTTT
d_gene: TRBD2; v_gene: TRBV2; abundance: once; j_gene: TRBJ2-5; CDR3aa: CASSSTSGQETQYF; CDR3nt: TGTGCCAGCAGTTCGACTAGCGGCCAAGAGACCCAGTACTTC
d_gene: NA; v_gene: TRBV30; abundance: NA; j_gene: TRBJ1-2; CDR3aa: CAWSVKGSCYTF; CDR3nt: TGTGCCTGGAGTGTAAAAGGAAGCTGCTACACCTTC
d_gene: TRBD1; v_gene: TRBV7-9; abundance: NA; j_gene: TRBJ2-6; CDR3aa: CASSFRQGTGANVLTF; CDR3nt: TGTGCCAGCAGCTTCCGACAGGGTACTGGGGCCAACGTCCTGACTTTC
d_gene: TRBD1; v_gene: TRBV6-5; abundance: NA; j_gene: TRBJ1-2; CDR3aa: CASRNPGQGGGYTF; CDR3nt: TGTGCCAGCAGAAACCCGGGACAGGGGGGTGGCTACACCTTC
d_gene: TRBD2; v_gene: TRBV7-2; abundance: NA; j_gene: TRBJ2-7; CDR3aa: CASSRTSGSYEQYF; CDR3nt: TGTGCCAGCAGCCGGACTAGCGGGTCGTACGAGCAGTACTTC
d_gene: NA; v_gene: TRBV18; abundance: NA; j_gene: TRBJ1-3; CDR3aa: CASSSLWTSGNTIYF; CDR3nt: TGTGCCAGCTCATCATTATGGACGTCTGGAAACACCATATATTTT
d_gene: NA; v_gene: TRBV4-3; abundance: NA; j_gene: TRBJ2-3; CDR3aa: CASSPDPGTDTQYF; CDR3nt: TGCGCCAGCAGCCCAGATCCGGGCACAGATACGCAGTATTTT
d_gene: NA; v_gene: TRBV18; abundance: NA; j_gene: TRBJ2-7; CDR3aa: CASSPESYEQYF; CDR3nt: TGTGCCAGCTCACCGGAATCCTACGAGCAGTACTTC
d_gene: TRBD1; v_gene: TRBV10-2; abundance: once; j_gene: TRBJ1-3; CDR3aa: CASSQQGSAGNTIYF; CDR3nt: TGCGCCAGCAGTCAACAGGGGAGCGCTGGAAACACCATATATTTT
d_gene: NA; v_gene: TRBV7-9; abundance: NA; j_gene: TRBJ1-4; CDR3aa: CASSFRTDWNEKLFF; CDR3nt: TGTGCCAGCAGCTTTAGGACGGACTGGAATGAAAAACTGTTTTTT
d_gene: NA; v_gene: TRBV2; abundance: NA; j_gene: TRBJ1-3; CDR3aa: CASIRGSGNTIYF; CDR3nt: TGTGCCAGCATAAGGGGCTCTGGAAACACCATATATTTT
d_gene: NA; v_gene: TRBV6-6; abundance: once; j_gene: TRBJ1-5; CDR3aa: CASSYGSSNQPQHF; CDR3nt: TGTGCCAGCAGTTACGGTTCGAGCAATCAGCCCCAGCATTTT
d_gene: TRBD1; v_gene: TRBV7-2; abundance: NA; j_gene: TRBJ2-4; CDR3aa: CASSRDRWENIQYF; CDR3nt: TGTGCCAGCAGCCGGGACAGATGGGAAAACATTCAGTACTTC
d_gene: NA; v_gene: TRBV7-8; abundance: NA; j_gene: TRBJ1-5; CDR3aa: CASSLGGPGVNQPQHF; CDR3nt: TGTGCCAGCAGCTTAGGAGGGCCCGGAGTCAATCAGCCCCAGCATTTT
d_gene: NA; v_gene: TRBV6-5; abundance: NA; j_gene: TRBJ1-1; CDR3aa: CASSGSFGDTEAFF; CDR3nt: TGTGCCAGCAGTGGATCATTTGGAGACACTGAAGCTTTCTTT
d_gene: NA; v_gene: TRBV29-1; abundance: NA; j_gene: TRBJ1-6; CDR3aa: CSVQRQEDSPLHF; CDR3nt: TGCAGCGTTCAGCGACAGGAGGATTCACCCCTCCACTTT
d_gene: NA; v_gene: TRBV6-5; abundance: NA; j_gene: TRBJ2-7; CDR3aa: CASSYSLGGKYEQYF; CDR3nt: TGTGCCAGCAGTTACTCCCTGGGAGGAAAGTACGAGCAGTACTTC
d_gene: NA; v_gene: TRBV19; abundance: NA; j_gene: TRBJ1-5; CDR3aa: CARRPNYSQPQHF; CDR3nt: TGTGCCAGACGGCCCAACTACTCACAGCCCCAGCATTTT
d_gene: NA; v_gene: TRBV10-3; abundance: NA; j_gene: TRBJ1-2; CDR3aa: CALSGGLDYGYTF; CDR3nt: TGTGCCCTAAGCGGGGGGCTGGACTATGGCTACACCTTC
d_gene: TRBD2; v_gene: TRBV9; abundance: NA; j_gene: TRBJ2-3; CDR3aa: CAARGASGALLTQYF; CDR3nt: TGTGCAGCGAGGGGGGCTAGCGGGGCCTTGTTGACGCAGTATTTT
d_gene: NA; v_gene: TRBV6-1; abundance: NA; j_gene: TRBJ2-7; CDR3aa: CASSPSGVYEQYF; CDR3nt: TGTGCCAGCAGCCCCAGTGGGGTTTACGAGCAGTACTTC
d_gene: NA; v_gene: TRBV5-4; abundance: NA; j_gene: TRBJ2-1; CDR3aa: CASSSGGSSYNEQFF; CDR3nt: TGTGCCAGCAGCTCTGGAGGGAGCTCCTACAATGAGCAGTTCTTC
d_gene: TRBD2; v_gene: TRBV10-2; abundance: NA; j_gene: TRBJ2-1; CDR3aa: CASGLGTSGRSRSTEQFF; CDR3nt: TGCGCCAGCGGGCTCGGGACTAGCGGGAGATCGAGGTCAACTGAGCAGTTCTTC
d_gene: NA; v_gene: TRBV21-1; abundance: NA; j_gene: TRBJ2-7; CDR3aa: CASNNPRDSSFGLYEQYF; CDR3nt: TGTGCCAGCAACAACCCCCGGGACAGTTCCTTCGGGCTCTACGAGCAGTACTTC
d_gene: NA; v_gene: TRBV6-1; abundance: once; j_gene: TRBJ2-1; CDR3aa: CASSEASGLTINEQFF; CDR3nt: TGTGCCAGCAGTGAGGCCTCCGGGCTTACCATCAATGAGCAGTTCTTC
d_gene: TRBD1; v_gene: TRBV11-2; abundance: once; j_gene: TRBJ1-6; CDR3aa: CASSLEGTGTSPLHF; CDR3nt: TGTGCCAGCAGCTTAGAGGGGACAGGGACTTCACCCCTCCACTTT
d_gene: NA; v_gene: TRBV9; abundance: NA; j_gene: TRBJ1-1; CDR3aa: CASSVEGNTEAFF; CDR3nt: TGTGCCAGCAGCGTAGAAGGAAACACTGAAGCTTTCTTT
d_gene: NA; v_gene: TRBV29-1; abundance: once; j_gene: TRBJ2-7; CDR3aa: CSVDMGADEQYF; CDR3nt: TGCAGCGTTGATATGGGGGCAGACGAGCAGTACTTC
d_gene: TRBD1; v_gene: TRBV28; abundance: NA; j_gene: TRBJ1-4; CDR3aa: CASSSSQGREKLFF; CDR3nt: TGTGCCAGCAGTTCCTCACAGGGGCGGGAAAAACTGTTTTTT
d_gene: NA; v_gene: TRBV2; abundance: NA; j_gene: TRBJ1-4; CDR3aa: CASRGTNEKLFF; CDR3nt: TGTGCCAGCAGGGGGACTAATGAAAAACTGTTTTTT
d_gene: NA; v_gene: TRBV21-1; abundance: NA; j_gene: TRBJ2-3; CDR3aa: CASSKKRLDTQYF; CDR3nt: TGTGCCAGCAGCAAGAAGAGACTAGATACGCAGTATTTT